Below, one TCR beta chain is given with its context. This sample was included in a study of cytomegalovirus exposure and HLA in healthy donors. Primers: 60 Vbeta forward and 13 Jbeta reverse. Data came from immunoSEQ multiplex PCR; TCRdb stores just in-frame clones and leaves some out. The sample comprises fewer than 150,000 clones, around 68% of which are singletons, and roughly 11% rests with the top ten. The source material was PBMCs. The source of this sequence is a woman aged 50 to 60 in good health and CMV-seropositive.

This CDR3 is CAWSVLGQGVDIQYF. In nucleotides, the CDR3 is TGTGCCTGGAGTGTACTAGGACAGGGGGTTGACATTCAGTACTTC. The chain joins TRBV30 to TRBJ2-4; TRBD1 matches at 10 bases. Germline lookup yields CDR1 GTSNPN and CDR2 SVGIG (reference sequence). V was clipped by 0 bases and J by 8 bases; unmatched bases: 7. This CDR3 is built from 15 residues.